The 27 T cell receptor beta chains listed next were all sequenced from one sample in a study of blood T cells in healthy people across ages. Sample-barcoded 5' priming and a J-beta primer mix drove a second PCR of roughly 6 to 12 cycles. Using its own MiXCR run on the 5' RACE reads, TCRdb lists one record per CDR3 protein. The table lists about 830,000 distinct CDR3 sequences, around 68% of them singletons. Specimen: blood. These receptors originate from a man aged 25 to 40 in good health.

The CDR3 sequence: CASSKSGGQETQYF. The CDR3 bases are TGTGCCAGCAGCAAGAGCGGGGGCCAAGAGACCCAGTACTTC. The chain couples TRBV9 to TRBJ2-5; 8 nucleotides match TRBD2. The length of the CDR3 is 14 residues. Germline loops: CDR1 SGDLS, CDR2 YYNGEE. The J segment lost 1 base and the V segment lost 4 bases, leaving 3 bases of the junction unmatched.

J is TRBJ2-7 and V is TRBV7-9; D ambiguous. V was clipped by 6 bases and J by 0 bases, with 12 bases between them. Per germline, CDR1 SEHNR and CDR2 FQNEAQ (reference sequence). The CDR3 sequence is 14 residues long. The DNA of the CDR3 is TGTGCCAGCAGGGGCGGACGGTCCTCCTACGAGCAGTACTTC. Residues: CASRGGRSSYEQYF. Full variable domain (missing parts from reference TRBV7-9 and TRBJ2-7): DTGVSQNPRHKITKRGQNVTFRCDPISEHNRLYWYRQTLGQGPEFLTYFQNEAQLEKSRLLSDRFSAERPKGSFSTLEIQRTEQGDSAMYLCASRGGRSSYEQYFGPGTRLTVT.

This clonotype appeared a few times. The rearrangement uses TRBV29-1 and TRBJ2-7; D not resolved. V shed 4 bases and J shed 4 bases, with 11 bases lying between them. Per the germline V gene, CDR1 is SQVTM and CDR2 is ANQGSEA. This CDR3 is 12 amino acids long. The CDR3 DNA follows: TGCAGCGTTGCAATCAGCCGGTACGAGCAGTACTTC. Protein sequence: CSVAISRYEQYF.

This clonotype has just a few counts. The chain employs TRBV2 and TRBJ1-6; D call uncertain. V was clipped by 7 bases and J by 9 bases, with 22 bases between them. Germline CDR1 and CDR2: SNHLY and FYNNEI. The CDR3 sequence is 16 residues long. CDR3 residues: CASTGNRPSDSSPLHF. CDR3 nucleotides: TGTGCCAGCACGGGCAACCGCCCCTCAGATAGTTCACCCCTCCACTTT.

This clonotype was seen a few times. The V gene is TRBV4-2, the J gene TRBJ1-2, with D perhaps matching TRBD1 (5 bases). The germline gives CDR1 LGHNA, CDR2 YNFKEQ. The V and J ends lost 2 bases and 4 bases respectively, with 14 bases between them. This CDR3 comprises 15 residues. CDR3 sequence (DNA): TGTGCCAGCAGCCAACCCCAGCGGGACGGCTATGGCTACACCTTC. Translating it yields CASSQPQRDGYGYTF.

This clonotype was observed a handful of times. The chain employs TRBV7-9 and TRBJ1-1; TRBD1 aligns across 7 bases. The V and J ends lost 5 bases and 4 bases, in that order; junction bases with no gene match: 7. Germline CDR1 is SEHNR and CDR2 is FQNEAQ (reference sequence). This CDR3 is 14 amino acids long. Written as DNA, the CDR3 is TGTGCCAGCAGCGGCAGGGGGGGGAGCACTGAAGCTTTCTTT. Amino acids: CASSGRGGSTEAFF.

V usage is TRBV7-3 and J usage is TRBJ1-2; a weak D match, TRBD1 (6 bases). Germline V gene sequence: CDR1 SGHTA, CDR2 FQGTGA. The CDR3 consists of 14 residues. V lost 0 bases and J lost 8, with 13 bases in between. The CDR3 is CASSLTGQGSGYTF. CDR3 DNA sequence: TGTGCCAGCAGCTTAACTGGGCAGGGGTCCGGCTACACCTTC. The full variable domain, with the rest looked up from reference TRBV7-3 and TRBJ1-2, is GAGVSQTPSNKVTEKGKYVELRCDPISGHTALYWYRQSLGQGPEFLIYFQGTGAADDSGLPNDRFFAVRPEGSVSTLKIQRTERGDSAVYLCASSLTGQGSGYTFGSGTRLTVV.

This clonotype was seen a single time. V is TRBV25-1 and J is TRBJ2-7; TRBD2 agrees at 10 bases. The CDR3 loop spans 15 amino acids. After removal of 3 bases from V and 7 bases from J, the junction contained 9 bases not matched to a gene. In germline, CDR1 is MGHDK, CDR2 SYGVNS. As DNA, the CDR3 is TGTGCCAGCAGTGACCAAAGCGGGAGGGCCGGTGAGCAGTACTTC. Translation gives CASSDQSGRAGEQYF.

The chain links TRBV7-9 to TRBJ2-3; 7 nucleotides align to TRBD1. With V trimmed by 2 bases and J by 2 bases, 4 bases remained unmatched. CDR3 size: 15 residues. The germline gives CDR1 SEHNR, CDR2 FQNEAQ (reference sequence). DNA of the CDR3: TGTGCCAGCAGCTTACCCAGGGGGAACACAGATACGCAGTATTTT. Protein: CASSLPRGNTDTQYF.

The chain couples TRBV12-3 or TRBV12-4 to TRBJ2-5; 10 nucleotides align to TRBD2. The CDR3 covers 15 residues. Germline trimming cut 4 bases from V and 4 bases from J; bases unmatched to any gene: 6. The CDR3 nucleotides read TGTGCCAGCAGTTCGCTAGCGGGGGTGCGAGAGACCCAGTACTTC. Protein sequence: CASSSLAGVRETQYF.

The rearrangement links TRBV3-1 to TRBJ2-5, with D perhaps TRBD1 or TRBD2 (5 bases each). Trimming took 5 bases from V and 2 from J, leaving 15 bases between them. The CDR3 contains 15 residues. Germline lookup yields CDR1 LGHDT and CDR2 YNNKEL (reference sequence). CDR3 sequence: CASSAILGGQETQYF. The DNA for the CDR3 is TGTGCCAGCAGCGCCATACTTGGGGGTCAAGAGACCCAGTACTTC.

This sequence joins TRBV12-3 or TRBV12-4 and TRBJ2-5; D is possibly TRBD2 (5 bases). Trimming stripped 4 bases from V and 0 bases from J, with 9 bases between. CDR3 length equals 14 residues. CDR3 protein: CASSYREYQETQYF. The DNA of the CDR3 is TGTGCCAGCAGTTACCGGGAATACCAAGAGACCCAGTACTTC.

This clonotype was seen a handful of times. The chain links TRBV4-3 to TRBJ2-7, with 7 bases aligning to TRBD1. The CDR3 runs to 13 residues. Unmatched junction bases numbered 2, after V lost 3 bases and J lost 3 bases. Germline V CDR1 and CDR2: LGHNA, YSLEER. CDR3 residues: CASSHRDSYEQYF. The CDR3, as DNA: TGCGCCAGCAGCCACCGGGACAGCTACGAGCAGTACTTC.

This chain uses TRBV4-1 with TRBJ2-2; D possibly corresponds to TRBD1 (5 bases). V was trimmed by 0 bases and J by 3 bases, leaving 14 bases between them. Per germline, CDR1 MGHRA and CDR2 YSYEKL. The CDR3 is made up of 17 amino acids. For the CDR3, the DNA is TGCGCCAGCAGCCAAGACCCAGGGTTCGGGCACACCGGGGAGCTGTTTTTT. It is translated as CASSQDPGFGHTGELFF.

CDR3 sequence: CASSFDGADEKLFF. The DNA of the CDR3 is TGTGCCAGCAGTTTTGACGGGGCTGATGAAAAACTGTTTTTT. The chain carries TRBV12-3 or TRBV12-4 and TRBJ1-4; D might be TRBD1 (5 bases). V lost 3 bases and J lost 6, with 11 bases in between. The CDR3 is 14 amino acids.

In its sample, this clonotype was seen a few times. This chain connects TRBV7-2 to TRBJ2-3, with 11 bases aligning to TRBD2. The germline gives CDR1 SGHTA, CDR2 FQGNSA. Germline trimming cut 5 bases from V and 4 bases from J; bases unmatched to any gene: 17. This CDR3 spans 19 amino acids. CDR3 residues: CASSPSGLIIAGGPDTQYF. DNA of the CDR3: TGTGCCAGCAGCCCATCGGGGCTTATAATAGCGGGGGGGCCAGATACGCAGTATTTT.

J is TRBJ1-6 and V is TRBV2; no firm D call. Germline V gene lookup returns CDR1 SNHLY and CDR2 FYNNEI. V was shortened by 9 bases and J by 0 bases, with 6 bases between the two germline ends. The CDR3 extends over 13 amino acids. The CDR3 region is CASESSYNSPLHF. The CDR3 bases are TGTGCCAGTGAGAGCTCCTATAATTCACCCCTCCACTTT.

The CDR3 spells CASTLAGEVTDTQYF. The CDR3 nucleotides are TGTGCCAGCACACTAGCGGGAGAGGTGACAGATACGCAGTATTTT. V usage is TRBV6-2 or TRBV6-3 and J usage is TRBJ2-3; 11 positions agree with TRBD2. The germline CDR1 and CDR2 sequences are MNHEY and SVGEGT. The CDR3 contains 15 residues. After removal of 7 bases from V and 3 bases from J, the junction contained 6 bases not matched to a gene.

This clonotype was observed a handful of times. The rearrangement links TRBV6-5 to TRBJ2-3; TRBD1 matches at 11 bases. Trimming at V came to 10 bases and at J to 0 bases, leaving 6 bases not matched to a gene. The CDR3 length is 15 residues. CDR1 is MNHEY, CDR2 SVGAGI, per germline. The CDR3: CAIARDRGSTDTQYF. CDR3 nucleotide sequence: TGTGCCATCGCTAGGGACAGGGGGAGCACAGATACGCAGTATTTT.

The chain couples TRBV28 to TRBJ2-7; 11 nucleotides match TRBD1. CDR1 is MDHEN and CDR2 is SYDVKM in the germline V gene. V shed 5 bases, J shed 6 bases, and the junction held 9 bases outside the gene matches. The CDR3 has 15 amino acids. Here the CDR3 reads CASSLHRGTGGEQYF. The CDR3 DNA reads as TGTGCCAGCAGTCTCCACCGCGGGACAGGGGGCGAGCAGTACTTC.

The chain links TRBV6-2 or TRBV6-3 to TRBJ1-2, with 8 positions matching TRBD1. Germline CDR1 MNHEY, CDR2 SVGEGT. CDR3 size: 16 residues. Trimming at V came to 0 bases and at J to 8 bases, leaving 11 bases not matched to a gene. CDR3 residues: CASSYSGRDRTMGYTF. The CDR3 DNA reads as TGTGCCAGCAGTTACTCCGGACGGGACAGGACTATGGGCTACACCTTC.

The chain has TRBV20-1 and TRBJ2-3, with 7 bases lining up with TRBD1. The CDR3 length is 16 residues. Unmatched junction bases numbered 14, after V lost 4 bases and J lost 4 bases. In germline, CDR1 is DFQATT, CDR2 SNEGSKA (reference sequence). The CDR3 DNA is TGCAGTGCTATCGACCGACAGGGTTGGATCGCAGATACGCAGTATTTT. It codes for CSAIDRQGWIADTQYF.

The chain joins TRBV4-3 to TRBJ2-5, with 8 nucleotides matching TRBD2. The J call could be wrong; TRBJ2-7 is a better fit for the DNA end. Germline V gene sequence: CDR1 LGHNA, CDR2 YSLEER. The CDR3 length is 13 residues. For the CDR3, the DNA is TGCGCCAGCAGCGCCGGGACTAGAGGCGAGCAGTACTTC. This encodes CASSAGTRGEQYF.

This clonotype was detected many times. The chain combines TRBV5-1 with TRBJ1-2, with 8 bases that match TRBD1. The V segment lost 3 bases and the J segment 3 bases; nucleotides outside the gene matches: 4. CDR3 length: 14 residues. Germline V gene lookup returns CDR1 SGHRS and CDR2 YFSETQ. The DNA of the CDR3 is TGCGCCAGCAGCTCACAGGGGGGAGACTATGGCTACACCTTC. Its translation: CASSSQGGDYGYTF.

This chain uses TRBV3-1 with TRBJ2-1; D remains ambiguous. Germline V gene data show CDR1 as LGHDT and CDR2 as YNNKEL (reference sequence). V was cut by 2 bases and J by 6 bases, with 11 bases left in between. This CDR3 region has 14 residues. CDR3 DNA sequence: TGTGCCAGCAGCCAACAGTGGGGTTCCAATGAGCAGTTCTTC. It yields the protein CASSQQWGSNEQFF.

A remark on this clonotype: The junction differs from germline at one of its ends, possibly a read error. The chain recombines TRBV6-5 with TRBJ2-3; 8 bases match TRBD1. This CDR3 spans 18 amino acids. Germline V gene sequence: CDR1 MNHEY, CDR2 SVGAGI. CDR3 sequence: CASRYSTDRGPSTDTQYF. CDR3 nucleotide sequence: TGTGCCAGCAGGTACTCGACAGACAGGGGCCCAAGCACAGATACGCAGTATTTT.

This clonotype was seen at least ten times. The chain uses TRBV15 and TRBJ2-7; perhaps TRBD1 as D (6 bases). V was trimmed by 0 bases and J by 0 bases, leaving 12 bases between them. CDR3 length equals 16 residues. CDR1 is LNHNV, CDR2 YYDKDF, per germline (reference sequence). Here the CDR3 DNA reads TGTGCCACCAGCAGAGATAGAGGACAGAGCTCCTACGAGCAGTACTTC. Translating gives CATSRDRGQSSYEQYF.